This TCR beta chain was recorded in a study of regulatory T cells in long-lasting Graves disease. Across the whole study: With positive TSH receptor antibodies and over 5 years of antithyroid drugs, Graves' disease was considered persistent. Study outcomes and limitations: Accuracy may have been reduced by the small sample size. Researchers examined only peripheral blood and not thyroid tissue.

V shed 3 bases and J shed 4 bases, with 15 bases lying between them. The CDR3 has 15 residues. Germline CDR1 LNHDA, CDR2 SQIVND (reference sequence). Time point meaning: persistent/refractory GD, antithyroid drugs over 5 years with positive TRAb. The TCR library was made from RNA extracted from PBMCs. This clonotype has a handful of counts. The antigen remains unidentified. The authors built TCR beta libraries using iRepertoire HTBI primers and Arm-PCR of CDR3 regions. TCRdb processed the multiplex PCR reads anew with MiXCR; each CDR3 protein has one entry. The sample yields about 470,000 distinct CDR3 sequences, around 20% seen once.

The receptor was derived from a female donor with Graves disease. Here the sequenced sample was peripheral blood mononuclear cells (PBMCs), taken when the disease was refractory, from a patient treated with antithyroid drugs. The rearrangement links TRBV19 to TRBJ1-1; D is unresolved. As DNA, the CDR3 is TGTGCCAGTAGTATTTCACCAGGTAGGGCCACTGAAGCTTTCTTT. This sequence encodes CASSISPGRATEAFF.